This entry lists 8 T cell receptor beta chains sequenced from one sample in a study of T cell responses to AZD1222 COVID-19 vaccine. Profiled with immunoSEQ multiplex PCR; TCRdb holds only in-frame clones, not every one. This table has under 150,000 clones, 82% appearing once. The specimen comprised peripheral blood, sampled on day 0 of MenACWY control vaccination. Receptor source: an adult in good health.

The V gene is TRBV6-1, the J gene TRBJ1-4; D gene uncertain. V lost 1 base to trimming and J lost 8 bases, with 8 bases between them. Germline V gene lookup returns CDR1 MNHNS and CDR2 SASEGT. The CDR3 length is 13 residues. CDR3 in amino acids: CASSEGGREKLFF. The CDR3 DNA follows: TGTGCCAGCAGTGAAGGGGGAAGGGAAAAACTGTTTTTT.

This chain uses TRBV28 with TRBJ1-1; 12 nucleotides match TRBD1. The V gene end was trimmed by 2 bases and the J gene end by 0 bases; junction bases not matched to a gene: 1. Germline V gene lookup returns CDR1 MDHEN and CDR2 SYDVKM. The CDR3 extends over 16 amino acids. CDR3 sequence (DNA): TGTGCCAGCAGTTTAGGGACAGGGGGCTTGAACACTGAAGCTTTCTTT. Protein product: CASSLGTGGLNTEAFF. The whole variable domain, remainder taken from reference TRBV28 and TRBJ1-1, is DVKVTQSSRYLVKRTGEKVFLECVQDMDHENMFWYRQDPGLGLRLIYFSYDVKMKEKGDIPEGYSVSREKKERFSLILESASTNQTSMYLCASSLGTGGLNTEAFFGQGTRLTVV.

The chain carries TRBV9 and TRBJ1-6, with D tentatively TRBD1 (5 bases). Deletions cut 0 bases from V and 7 bases from J, with 11 bases between. Germline CDR1 SGDLS, CDR2 YYNGEE. This CDR3 is built from 15 residues. The CDR3 bases are TGTGCCAGCAGCGTAGAGGCGACAGAAAATTCACCCCTCCACTTT. Translating gives CASSVEATENSPLHF.

J is TRBJ1-2 and V is TRBV3-1 (or the pseudogene TRBV3-2); no clear D. Trimming left V 1 base short and J 8 bases short, with 17 bases between. Germline-derived CDR1 and CDR2 are LGHDT and YNNKEL (reference sequence). The CDR3 has 15 amino acids. CDR3 nucleotides: TGTGCCAGCAGCCAAGGCCCCCGGATTTTTCGGGGCTACACCTTC. Encoded protein: CASSQGPRIFRGYTF.

J is TRBJ1-6 and V is TRBV18; perhaps TRBD1 as D (6 bases). Trimming took 2 bases from V and 5 from J, leaving 13 bases between them. Per the germline V gene, CDR1 is KGHSH and CDR2 is LQKENI. The CDR3 covers 16 residues. CDR3 protein: CASSPMTGNNNSPLHF. CDR3 in DNA: TGTGCCAGCTCACCAATGACAGGCAACAATAATTCACCCCTCCACTTT.

V and J are TRBV5-1 and TRBJ1-5, with TRBD1 as a possible D gene (5 bases). Germline values: CDR1 SGHRS, CDR2 YFSETQ. Trimming took off 0 bases at V and 5 bases at J, with 12 bases between the two ends. This CDR3 is built from 15 residues. The CDR3 DNA sequence: TGCGCCAGCAGCTTGGGTCCGGGACTCGATCAGCCCCAGCATTTT. Protein sequence: CASSLGPGLDQPQHF.

The chain joins TRBV19 to TRBJ1-2, with D possibly TRBD1 on 5 matching bases. This CDR3 spans 15 amino acids. Germline loops: CDR1 LNHDA, CDR2 SQIVND (reference sequence). V gave up 4 bases and J gave up 2 bases, with 14 bases separating them. This CDR3 reads CASSKSSRVNYGYTF. CDR3 nucleotides: TGTGCCAGTAGTAAAAGCTCCAGGGTGAACTATGGCTACACCTTC.

The V call is TRBV5-6, the J call TRBJ1-2; D not resolved. This CDR3 comprises 14 residues. Germline V gene lookup returns CDR1 SGHDT and CDR2 YYEEEE. The ends were cut back, 1 base at V and 0 bases at J, with 7 bases in the middle. The CDR3 DNA follows: TGTGCCAGCAGCTTGAGGGTTACTAACTATGGCTACACCTTC. Translated, it gives CASSLRVTNYGYTF.